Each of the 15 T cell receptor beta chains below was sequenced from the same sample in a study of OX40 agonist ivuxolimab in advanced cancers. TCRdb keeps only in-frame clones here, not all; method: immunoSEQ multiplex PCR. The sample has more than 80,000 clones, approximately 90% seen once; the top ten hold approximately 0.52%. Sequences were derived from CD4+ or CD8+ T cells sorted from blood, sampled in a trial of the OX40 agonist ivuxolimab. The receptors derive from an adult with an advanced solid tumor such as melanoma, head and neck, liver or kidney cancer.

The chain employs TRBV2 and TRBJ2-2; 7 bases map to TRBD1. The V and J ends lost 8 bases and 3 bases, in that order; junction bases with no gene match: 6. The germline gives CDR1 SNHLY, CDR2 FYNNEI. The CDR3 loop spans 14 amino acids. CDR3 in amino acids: CASLKQGDTGELFF. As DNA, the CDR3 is TGTGCCAGCCTTAAGCAGGGGGACACCGGGGAGCTGTTTTTT.

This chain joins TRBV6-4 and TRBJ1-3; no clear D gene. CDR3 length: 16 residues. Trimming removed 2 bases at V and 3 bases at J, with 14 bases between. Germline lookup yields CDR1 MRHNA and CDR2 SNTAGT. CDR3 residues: CASSDPRRSFGNTIYF. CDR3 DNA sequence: TGTGCCAGCAGTGACCCCCGCAGGAGTTTTGGAAACACCATATATTTT.

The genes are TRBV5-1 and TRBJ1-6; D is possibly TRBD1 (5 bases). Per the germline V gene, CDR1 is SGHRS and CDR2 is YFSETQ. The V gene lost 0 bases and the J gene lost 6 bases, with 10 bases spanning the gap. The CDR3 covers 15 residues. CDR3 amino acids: CASSLDDSLNSPLHF. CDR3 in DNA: TGCGCCAGCAGCTTGGATGACAGTCTTAATTCACCCCTCCACTTT.

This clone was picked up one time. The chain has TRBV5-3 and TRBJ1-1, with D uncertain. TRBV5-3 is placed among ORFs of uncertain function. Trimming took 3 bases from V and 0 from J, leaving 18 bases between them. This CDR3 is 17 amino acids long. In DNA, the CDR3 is TGTGCCAGAAGCTACACAGAGTTCGGGAGCATGAACACTGAAGCTTTCTTT. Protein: CARSYTEFGSMNTEAFF.

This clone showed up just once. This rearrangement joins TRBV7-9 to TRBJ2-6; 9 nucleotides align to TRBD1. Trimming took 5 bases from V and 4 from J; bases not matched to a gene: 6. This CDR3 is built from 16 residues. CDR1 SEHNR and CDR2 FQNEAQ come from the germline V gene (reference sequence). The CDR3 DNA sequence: TGTGCCAGCAGCAACTACAGGGGGCCCGGGGCCAACGTCCTGACTTTC. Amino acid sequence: CASSNYRGPGANVLTF.

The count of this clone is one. CDR3 nucleotide sequence: TGTGCCAGCAGCTTTGGGACAGGGGGTAGGGGAGACTATGGCTACACCTTC. It codes for CASSFGTGGRGDYGYTF. The gene calls are TRBV4-2 and TRBJ1-2, with 11 bases lining up with TRBD1. This CDR3 comprises 17 residues. The J segment lost 3 bases and the V segment lost 5 bases, leaving 11 bases of the junction unmatched. The germline CDR1 and CDR2 sequences are LGHNA and YNFKEQ.

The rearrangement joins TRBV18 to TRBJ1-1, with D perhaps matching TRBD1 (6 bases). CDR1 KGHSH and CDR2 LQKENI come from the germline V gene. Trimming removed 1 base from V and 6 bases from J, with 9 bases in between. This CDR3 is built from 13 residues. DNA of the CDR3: TGTGCCAGCTCACCACAGGGGGGAGCTGAAGCTTTCTTT. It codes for CASSPQGGAEAFF.

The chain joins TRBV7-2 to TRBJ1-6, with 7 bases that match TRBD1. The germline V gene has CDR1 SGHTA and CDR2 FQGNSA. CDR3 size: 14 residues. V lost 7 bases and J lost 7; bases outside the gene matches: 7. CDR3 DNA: TGTGCCAGCAAGAAGGGACAGAGAAATTCACCCCTCCACTTT. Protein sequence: CASKKGQRNSPLHF.

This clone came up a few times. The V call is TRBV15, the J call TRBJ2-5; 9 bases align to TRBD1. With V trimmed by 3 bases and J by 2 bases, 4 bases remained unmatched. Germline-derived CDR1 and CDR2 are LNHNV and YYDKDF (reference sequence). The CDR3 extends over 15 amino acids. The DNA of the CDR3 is TGTGCCACCAGCAGGGACAGGGGTCCACAAGAGACCCAGTACTTC. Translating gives CATSRDRGPQETQYF.

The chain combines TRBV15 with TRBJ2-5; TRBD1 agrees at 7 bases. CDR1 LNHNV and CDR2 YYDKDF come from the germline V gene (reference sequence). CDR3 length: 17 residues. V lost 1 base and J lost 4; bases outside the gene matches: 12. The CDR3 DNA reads TGTGCCACCAGCAGAGCCGGGACAGTTTATCAATCAGAGACCCAGTACTTC. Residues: CATSRAGTVYQSETQYF.

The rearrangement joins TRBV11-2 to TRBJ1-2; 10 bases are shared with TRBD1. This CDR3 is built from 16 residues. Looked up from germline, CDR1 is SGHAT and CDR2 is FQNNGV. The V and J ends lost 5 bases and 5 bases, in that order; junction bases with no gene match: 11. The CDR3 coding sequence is TGTGCCAGCAGCCGGATAACGGGGACAGGGGATTATGGCTACACCTTC. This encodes CASSRITGTGDYGYTF.

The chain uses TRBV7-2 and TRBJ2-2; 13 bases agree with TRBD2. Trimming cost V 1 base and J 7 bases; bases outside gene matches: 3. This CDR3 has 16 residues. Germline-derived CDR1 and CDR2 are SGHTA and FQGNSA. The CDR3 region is CASSLGGLAGVGELFF. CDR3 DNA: TGTGCCAGCAGCTTAGGTGGACTAGCGGGGGTCGGGGAGCTGTTTTTT.

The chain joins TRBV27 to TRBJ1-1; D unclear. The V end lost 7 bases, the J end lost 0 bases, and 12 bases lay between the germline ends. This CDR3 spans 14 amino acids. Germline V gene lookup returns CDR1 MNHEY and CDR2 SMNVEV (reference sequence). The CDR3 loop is CASIANRMNTEAFF. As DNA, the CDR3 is TGTGCCAGCATAGCAAATCGGATGAACACTGAAGCTTTCTTT.

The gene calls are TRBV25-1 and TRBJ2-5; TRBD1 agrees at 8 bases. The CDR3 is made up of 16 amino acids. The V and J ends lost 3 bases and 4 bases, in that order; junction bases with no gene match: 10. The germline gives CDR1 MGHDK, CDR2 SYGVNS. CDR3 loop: CASSDPRGRWAETQYF. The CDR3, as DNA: TGTGCCAGCAGTGACCCCAGGGGGCGTTGGGCAGAGACCCAGTACTTC.

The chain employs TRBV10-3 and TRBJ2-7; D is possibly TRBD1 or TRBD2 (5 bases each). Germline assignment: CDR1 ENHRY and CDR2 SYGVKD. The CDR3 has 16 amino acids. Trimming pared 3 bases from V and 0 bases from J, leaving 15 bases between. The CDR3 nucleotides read TGTGCCATCAGTGACTACGGGACCGAAAGCTCCTACGAGCAGTACTTC. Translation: CAISDYGTESSYEQYF.